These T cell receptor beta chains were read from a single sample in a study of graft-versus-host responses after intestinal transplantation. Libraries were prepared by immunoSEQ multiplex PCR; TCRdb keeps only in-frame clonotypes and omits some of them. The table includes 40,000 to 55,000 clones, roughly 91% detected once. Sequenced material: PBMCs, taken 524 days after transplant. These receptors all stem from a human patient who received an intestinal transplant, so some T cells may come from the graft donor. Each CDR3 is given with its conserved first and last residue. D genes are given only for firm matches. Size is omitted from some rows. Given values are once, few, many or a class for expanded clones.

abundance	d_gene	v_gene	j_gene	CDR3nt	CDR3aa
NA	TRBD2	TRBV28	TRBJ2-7	TGTGCCAGCATGGGGACTAGCGCGGGAAGGGTACTCTACGAGCAGTACTTC	CASMGTSAGRVLYEQYF
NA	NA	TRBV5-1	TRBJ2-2	TGCGCCAGCAGCTTGGAAGCGGTGAACACCGGGGAGCTGTTTTTT	CASSLEAVNTGELFF
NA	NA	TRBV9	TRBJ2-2	TGTGCCAGCAGCGTAGTGTACTTCTCCGGGGAGCTGTTTTTT	CASSVVYFSGELFF
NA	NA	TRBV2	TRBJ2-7	TGTGCCAGCAGTGAACAGGCGGTTATGGGATCCTACGAGCAGTACTTC	CASSEQAVMGSYEQYF
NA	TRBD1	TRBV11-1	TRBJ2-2	TGTGCCAGCAGAGGGACAGGGCGATCGCTGGACACCGGGGAGCTGTTTTTT	CASRGTGRSLDTGELFF
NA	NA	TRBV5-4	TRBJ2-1	TGTGCCAGCAGCTTGGGGATCGGCGTAAGCTCCTACAATGAGCAGTTCTTC	CASSLGIGVSSYNEQFF
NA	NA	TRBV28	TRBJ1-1	TGTGCCAGCAGCCCCGGAGGACAGAGAGTGTCCACTGAAGCTTTCTTT	CASSPGGQRVSTEAFF
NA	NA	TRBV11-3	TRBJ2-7	TGTGCCAGCAGCTTAAACCCCTACGAGCAGTACTTC	CASSLNPYEQYF
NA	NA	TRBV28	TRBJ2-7	TGTGCCAGCACAGGGGCCTACGAGCAGTACTTC	CASTGAYEQYF
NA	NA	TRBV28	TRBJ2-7	TGTGCCAGCAGTCCCCTCCGGAGTGGCGAGCAGTACTTC	CASSPLRSGEQYF
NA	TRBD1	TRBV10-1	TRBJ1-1	TGCGCCAGCAGGGGTTTAATTGACAGGGGGCCCCTCGTGAACACTGAAGCTTTCTTT	CASRGLIDRGPLVNTEAFF
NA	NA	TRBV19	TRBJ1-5	TGTGCCAGTAGTATGGAGCGCAATCAGCCCCAGCATTTT	CASSMERNQPQHF
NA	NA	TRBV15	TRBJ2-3	TGTGCCACCAGCAGAGGGGAGAACACAGATACGCAGTATTTT	CATSRGENTDTQYF
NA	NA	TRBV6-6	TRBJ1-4	TGTGCCAGCAGTTACACAACAGGTCTGGGTGAAAAACTGTTTTTT	CASSYTTGLGEKLFF
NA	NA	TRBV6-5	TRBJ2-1	TGTGCCAGCAGTCAGACGGGGAGACATGAGCAGTTCTTC	CASSQTGRHEQFF
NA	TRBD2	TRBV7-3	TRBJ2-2	TGTGCCAGCAGCTTAGCGGGGGGGGGAGACACCGGGGAGCTGTTTTTT	CASSLAGGGDTGELFF
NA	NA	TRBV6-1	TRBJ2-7	TGTGCCAGCAGTGAAGGCGTCAGGGCTTACGAGCAGTACTTC	CASSEGVRAYEQYF
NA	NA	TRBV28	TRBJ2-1	TGTGCCAGCAGTTTTCCGCAAAGCGCCCAGGGGGAGCAGTTCTTC	CASSFPQSAQGEQFF
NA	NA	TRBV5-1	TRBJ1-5	TGCGCCAGCAGCTTGTCCGGGACGAGCAATCAGCCCCAGCATTTT	CASSLSGTSNQPQHF
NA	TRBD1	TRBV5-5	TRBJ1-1	TGTGCCAGCAGCACCGGGGACAGTTACACTGAAGCTTTCTTT	CASSTGDSYTEAFF
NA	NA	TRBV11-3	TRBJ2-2	TGTGCCAGCAGCTTAGGACAACAAACCGGGGAGCTGTTTTTT	CASSLGQQTGELFF
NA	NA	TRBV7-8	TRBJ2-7	TGTGCCAGCAGCTCCCTGCGGAGCGGCGCGTACGAGCAGTACTTC	CASSSLRSGAYEQYF
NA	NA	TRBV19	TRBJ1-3	TGTGCCAGTAAAAGGGGGATTGGGTCCGGAAACACCATATATTTT	CASKRGIGSGNTIYF
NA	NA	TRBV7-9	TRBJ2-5	TGTGCCAGCAGCAAAATATTGGAGACGGGAGAGACCCAGTACTTC	CASSKILETGETQYF
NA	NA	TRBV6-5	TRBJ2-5	TGTGCCAGCAGTTACTCGATCAGGGGTCAAGAGACCCAGTACTTC	CASSYSIRGQETQYF
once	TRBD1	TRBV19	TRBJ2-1	TGTGCCAGTAGTATAAACAGGGGGCATATCTATGAGCAGTTCTTC	CASSINRGHIYEQFF
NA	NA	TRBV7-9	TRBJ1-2	TGTGCCAGCAGCTTAGCTGGGACTGCCGAGGGCTACACCTTC	CASSLAGTAEGYTF
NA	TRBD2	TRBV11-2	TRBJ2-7	TGTGCCAGCAGCTTAAGGGAGCCTAGCGGGAGCTCCTACGAGCAGTACTTC	CASSLREPSGSSYEQYF
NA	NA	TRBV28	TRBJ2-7	TGTGCCAGCAGGGCAGGCTCAGGGGGGAAATACGAGCAGTACTTC	CASRAGSGGKYEQYF
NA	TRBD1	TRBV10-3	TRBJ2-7	TGTGCCACAAATCCGGGACAGGTCTACGAGCAGTACTTC	CATNPGQVYEQYF
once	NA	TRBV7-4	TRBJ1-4	TGTGCCAGCAGCTTCCGATGGGACGGGGATGAAAAACTGTTTTTT	CASSFRWDGDEKLFF
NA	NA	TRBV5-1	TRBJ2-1	TGCGCCAGCAGCCGGGATGGGCTAGCGAGGTACAATGAGCAGTTCTTC	CASSRDGLARYNEQFF
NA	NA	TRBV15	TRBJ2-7	TGTGCCACCAGCAGAGGTAGGGACTACGAGCAGTACTTC	CATSRGRDYEQYF
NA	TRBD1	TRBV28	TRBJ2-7	TGTGCCAGCAGTTTAATTCTGGGACAGGGAGGCTACGAGCAGTACTTC	CASSLILGQGGYEQYF
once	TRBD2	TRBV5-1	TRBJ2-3	TGCGCCAGCAGCGCCCCAAGGGAGGGAAGTTGGGGTACGCAGTATTTT	CASSAPREGSWGTQYF
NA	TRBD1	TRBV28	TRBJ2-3	TGTGCCAGCAGCTATCAGGGGGCGCCGGATACGCAGTATTTT	CASSYQGAPDTQYF
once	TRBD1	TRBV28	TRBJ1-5	TGTGCCAGCAGTTTATCTGCGGGACAGGTCAATCAGCCCCAGCATTTT	CASSLSAGQVNQPQHF
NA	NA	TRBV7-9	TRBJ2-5	TGTGCCAGCAGCTTTCCAAAGGGAGGAGAGAACCAAGAGACCCAGTACTTC	CASSFPKGGENQETQYF
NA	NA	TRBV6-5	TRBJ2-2	TGTGCCAGCTCCGCGATGTTCAGGACCGGGGAGCTGTTTTTT	CASSAMFRTGELFF
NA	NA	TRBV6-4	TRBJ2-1	TGTGCCAGCAGTGACTCTCCACACCGCTCCTACAATGAGCAGTTCTTC	CASSDSPHRSYNEQFF
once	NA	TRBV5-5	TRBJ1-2	TGTGCCAGCAGCTTGGCGGGTCCCGAACTTAACTATGGCTACACCTTC	CASSLAGPELNYGYTF
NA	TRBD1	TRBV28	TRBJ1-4	TGTGCCAGCAGTTTGAACAGGGGTAATGAAAAACTGTTTTTT	CASSLNRGNEKLFF
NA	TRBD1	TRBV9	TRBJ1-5	TGTGCCAGCAGCGTGGGACAGGGCAATCAGCCCCAGCATTTT	CASSVGQGNQPQHF
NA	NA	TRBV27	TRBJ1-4	TGTGCCAGCAGTTTAGGGGCAACTAATGAAAAACTGTTTTTT	CASSLGATNEKLFF
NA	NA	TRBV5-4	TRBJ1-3	TGTGCCAGCAGCGCTGGGCCAGGGGCAAACACCATATATTTT	CASSAGPGANTIYF
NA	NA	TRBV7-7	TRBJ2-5	TGTGCTAGCAGCGTCACCGGTCCTCCCGAAGAGACCCAGTACTTC	CASSVTGPPEETQYF
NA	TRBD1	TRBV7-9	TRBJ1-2	TGTGCCAGCAGCTTAGTAGGGGGGCTAGGGACAGAGCTATATGGCTACACCTTC	CASSLVGGLGTELYGYTF
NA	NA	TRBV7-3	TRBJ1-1	TGTGCCAGCAGCTTTGGCAGGAACACTGAAGCTTTCTTT	CASSFGRNTEAFF
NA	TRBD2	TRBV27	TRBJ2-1	TGTGCCAGCACCACTGGAGGACTAGCGGTCTACAATGAGCAGTTCTTC	CASTTGGLAVYNEQFF
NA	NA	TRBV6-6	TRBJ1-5	TGTGCCAGCAGTTACTCGTTGAGCAATCAGCCCCAGCATTTT	CASSYSLSNQPQHF
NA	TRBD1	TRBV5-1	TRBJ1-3	TGCGCCAGCAGAGGGACAGGGGGCCACACCATATATTTT	CASRGTGGHTIYF
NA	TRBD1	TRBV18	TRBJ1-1	TGTGCCAGCTCACCAACTCGACAGGGAGGGACTGAAGCTTTCTTT	CASSPTRQGGTEAFF